The clone carrying this TCR beta chain was detected only a few times. Its antigen is still unknown. This sample was included in a study of cytomegalovirus exposure and HLA in healthy donors. A multiplex PCR was run with 60 Vbeta primers and 13 Jbeta primers. The table came from immunoSEQ multiplex PCR; TCRdb's copy has only in-frame clones and leaves some out. The sample has some 180,000 clones; roughly 73% are singletons. With 5 bases removed from V and 2 bases from J, the gap between germline ends came to 12 bases. Germline V CDR1 and CDR2: SNHLY, FYNNEI. This CDR3 has 14 residues. General observations from the study: Usually a TCR sequence was rare, but some public TCRs were found in many donors.

This clonotype was sampled from a woman between 25 and 40 years old in good health and CMV-seronegative. V gene TRBV2 combines with J gene TRBJ2-5; maybe TRBD2 (6 bases). Sequenced material: PBMCs. The CDR3 is CASSWLARQETQYF. The CDR3 coding sequence is TGTGCCAGCAGTTGGCTAGCGAGACAAGAGACCCAGTACTTC.